A selection of T cell receptor beta chains follows, all from one sample in a study of blood T cell repertoires in COVID-19. Method: immunoSEQ multiplex PCR; TCRdb's copy keeps in-frame clones and lacks some. This sample has some 280,000 clones, with 70% to 90% found just once. Sample: peripheral blood. The origin of the receptors is a woman aged 60-75 years with acute or convalescent COVID-19. CDR3s include the opening cysteine and the closing phenylalanine or tryptophan. Fields, in order: J gene, clone size, V gene, D gene, CDR3 DNA, CDR3 protein. The D gene is left open where the match is weak. The size of a clone is reported for some rows only, either as once, few or many, or as a class for expanded clones.

>TRBJ2-3|-|TRBV14|TRBD2
TGTGCCAGCAGTTTCGCGGGGGGAACAGATACGCAGTATTTT
CASSFAGGTDTQYF
>TRBJ1-4|-|TRBV9|TRBD1
TGTGCCAGCAGCTCTGGGGGACAGGGTAATGAAAAACTGTTTTTT
CASSSGGQGNEKLFF
>TRBJ1-5|-|TRBV6-5|TRBD1
TGTGCCAGCAGCGTACAGGGGGTGGGTCAGCCCCAGCATTTT
CASSVQGVGQPQHF
>TRBJ1-6|-|TRBV4-1|-
TGCGCCAGCAGCCAAATAACAGCCTCAACCAAAAATTCACCCCTCCACTTT
CASSQITASTKNSPLHF
>TRBJ2-3|-|TRBV9|-
TGTGCCAGCAGCACATACTACACAGATACGCAGTATTTT
CASSTYYTDTQYF
>TRBJ2-5|-|TRBV28|-
TGTGCCAGCAGTTATCAGTACCAAGAGACCCAGTACTTC
CASSYQYQETQYF
>TRBJ2-1|-|TRBV19|TRBD2
TGTGCCAGTAGTATGACTGCGGGGGGTTCCTACAATGAGCAGTTCTTC
CASSMTAGGSYNEQFF
>TRBJ2-2|-|TRBV7-8|-
TGTGCCAGCAGCTTAGGAGCCGGGGAGCTGTTTTTT
CASSLGAGELFF
>TRBJ1-2|-|TRBV18|-
TGTGCCAGCTCATCAAAAGAGCGGTTTGGGTATGGCTACACCTTC
CASSSKERFGYGYTF
>TRBJ2-7|few|TRBV5-1|TRBD2
TGCGCCAGCAGCTTGGAGCCTAGCGGGAGATACGAGCAGTACTTC
CASSLEPSGRYEQYF
>TRBJ1-6|-|TRBV7-9|-
TGTGCCAGCAGCTTAATGGGGGCAGACAATAATTCACCCCTCCACTTT
CASSLMGADNNSPLHF
>TRBJ1-2|-|TRBV7-3|TRBD1
TGTGCCAGCAGCCCGCAACAGGGGGGCCCTGGCTACACCTTC
CASSPQQGGPGYTF
>TRBJ2-1|-|TRBV6-6|TRBD1
TGTGCCAGCAGCGGGGGGACAGGGACCTACAATGAGCAGTTCTTC
CASSGGTGTYNEQFF
>TRBJ2-1|-|TRBV28|TRBD2
TGTGCCACCCTTCCCCTTAGCGGGGGGCCTGCCTCCTACAATGAGCAGTTCTTC
CATLPLSGGPASYNEQFF
>TRBJ1-2|-|TRBV4-3|TRBD1
TGCGCCAGCAGCCAGGCGCCCGGGACAGGGGGCCGAAACGTCCATGGCTACACCTTC
CASSQAPGTGGRNVHGYTF
>TRBJ1-2|-|TRBV6-5|-
TGTGCCAGCAGTTACCTAAAACGAGGTGGCTACACCTTC
CASSYLKRGGYTF
>TRBJ1-5|-|TRBV28|TRBD1
TGTGCCAGCAGGGGACAGGGGAAGGGGCCCCAGCATTTT
CASRGQGKGPQHF
>TRBJ1-2|-|TRBV19|TRBD1
TGTGCCAGTAGAGACCGACAGGGGGAAACCTATGGCTACACCTTC
CASRDRQGETYGYTF
>TRBJ1-1|-|TRBV4-2|-
TGTGCCAGCAGCCACGGGGGGTCCACTGAAGCTTTCTTT
CASSHGGSTEAFF
>TRBJ1-1|once|TRBV18|-
TGTGCCAGCTCGCCGGGACATCTGAACACTGAAGCTTTCTTT
CASSPGHLNTEAFF
>TRBJ2-5|-|TRBV6-2/TRBV6-3|TRBD2
TGTGCCAGCAGCCCTGGACTAGCGGGAGCCGAGACCCAGTACTTC
CASSPGLAGAETQYF
>TRBJ1-5|-|TRBV6-2/TRBV6-3|-
TGTGCCAGCAGTTCCTCGACAGAGAATAGCAATCAGCCCCAGCATTTT
CASSSSTENSNQPQHF
>TRBJ1-6|-|TRBV28|TRBD1
TGTGCCAGCAGTCAAAAATGGACAGGTTTAAATTCACCCCTCCACTTT
CASSQKWTGLNSPLHF
>TRBJ1-5|-|TRBV28|-
TGTGCCAGCAGTTTGCGCGGCGGGGGCAATCAGCCCCAGCATTTT
CASSLRGGGNQPQHF
>TRBJ2-5|-|TRBV29-1|-
TGCAGCGTAGCGGGTGGCGGGGAGACCCAGTACTTC
CSVAGGGETQYF
>TRBJ1-5|once|TRBV27|-
TGTGCCAGCAGTTTATCAGGACAACATCAGCCCCAGCATTTT
CASSLSGQHQPQHF
>TRBJ2-1|-|TRBV7-3|TRBD2
TGTGCCAGCAGCTCGGCTAGCGGGTGGAGCTCCTACAATGAGCAGTTCTTC
CASSSASGWSSYNEQFF
>TRBJ1-1|-|TRBV7-9|-
TGTGCCAGCAGCTCATCCGGGGGGAGAGGGACTGAAGCTTTCTTT
CASSSSGGRGTEAFF
>TRBJ2-7|-|TRBV11-2|-
TGTGCCAGCAGCTTAACAGATTACTACGAGCAGTACTTC
CASSLTDYYEQYF
>TRBJ1-1|-|TRBV2|TRBD1
TGTGCCAGCAGTGAGGACAGGGTAAACACTGAAGCTTTCTTT
CASSEDRVNTEAFF
>TRBJ1-5|-|TRBV19|TRBD1
TGTGCCAGTAGTATAGGCTCCAGGGGGCCTGGCAATCAGCCCCAGCATTTT
CASSIGSRGPGNQPQHF
>TRBJ2-3|-|TRBV5-1|-
TGCGCCAGCAGCTTGGTGGGCAGGGTGAGCACAGATACGCAGTATTTT
CASSLVGRVSTDTQYF
>TRBJ1-5|once|TRBV27|-
TGTGCCAGCAGTTCCCGGGTAATTGAGGGTGGCAATCAGCCCCAGCATTTT
CASSSRVIEGGNQPQHF
>TRBJ2-7|-|TRBV7-2|-
TGTGCCAGCAGCCCCTCGTACGAGCAGTACTTC
CASSPSYEQYF
>TRBJ2-1|few|TRBV28|TRBD1
TGTGCCAGCGCCTTACCGGGACAGGGTTTCAATGAGCAGTTCTTC
CASALPGQGFNEQFF
>TRBJ2-7|once|TRBV14|-
TGTGCCAGCAGCGAGCTAGCGTACGAGCAGTACTTC
CASSELAYEQYF
>TRBJ2-7|-|TRBV19|-
TGTGCCAGTAGTATAGGCGGATCCTACGAGCAGTACTTC
CASSIGGSYEQYF
>TRBJ2-5|-|TRBV6-2/TRBV6-3|TRBD2
TGTGCCAGCAGTATACTAGCGAAACAAGAGACCCAGTACTTC
CASSILAKQETQYF
>TRBJ2-6|-|TRBV7-2|TRBD1
TGTGCCAGCAGCCCCGTCAGGGGGCTCACTGGGGCCAACGTCCTGACTTTC
CASSPVRGLTGANVLTF
>TRBJ2-7|-|TRBV15|-
TGTGCCACCAGCAGAGATCAGGGGCCCCTCTACGAGCAGTACTTC
CATSRDQGPLYEQYF
>TRBJ2-7|-|TRBV4-2|TRBD1
TGTGCCAGCAGCCAGCCGGGACAGGGTGGCGAGCAGTACTTC
CASSQPGQGGEQYF
>TRBJ2-3|-|TRBV9|-
TGTGCCAGCAGCGTAGTAGGAGGGGGGGCCGGAGATACGCAGTATTTT
CASSVVGGGAGDTQYF
>TRBJ2-7|once|TRBV18|TRBD1
TGTGCCAGCTCACCAATACGGGGACAGGGCGACGAGCAGTACTTC
CASSPIRGQGDEQYF
>TRBJ2-1|-|TRBV27|-
TGTGCCAGCAGTTCCTTGATAGGGGGGGGATACTACAATGAGCAGTTCTTC
CASSSLIGGGYYNEQFF
>TRBJ2-2|-|TRBV6-5|TRBD2
TGTGCCAGCAGTCGGACTAGCGCTATCGGGGAGCTGTTTTTT
CASSRTSAIGELFF
>TRBJ1-2|-|TRBV6-5|-
TGTGCCAGCAGTTACTTAGGACAGACCAGCTATGGCTACACCTTC
CASSYLGQTSYGYTF
>TRBJ2-3|-|TRBV7-2|-
TGTGCCAGCTATATGCCGCGGGCGGCCTCTAGCACAGATACGCAGTATTTT
CASYMPRAASSTDTQYF
>TRBJ1-5|once|TRBV6-5|-
TGTGCCACCTCCAGGGGACGTAGCAATCAGCCCCAGCATTTT
CATSRGRSNQPQHF
>TRBJ1-2|-|TRBV7-2|TRBD1
TGTGCCAGCAGCTTAGACACAGGGGGATATGGCTACACCTTC
CASSLDTGGYGYTF
>TRBJ2-7|-|TRBV19|TRBD1
TGTGCCAGTATGGGGGACAGGGGGCCCGAGCAGTACTTC
CASMGDRGPEQYF
>TRBJ2-2|-|TRBV2|-
TGTGCCAGCAGTGAAGATTCCAGGGGCGGCGGGGAGCTGTTTTTT
CASSEDSRGGGELFF
>TRBJ2-3|-|TRBV19|TRBD1
TGTGCCAGTAGTACTGGACAGGGGCTGAGCACAGATACGCAGTATTTT
CASSTGQGLSTDTQYF
>TRBJ2-2|-|TRBV28|-
TGTGCCAGCAGTTTACCTGGCGGGATGAACACCGGGGAGCTGTTTTTT
CASSLPGGMNTGELFF
>TRBJ2-5|-|TRBV6-2/TRBV6-3|TRBD1
TGTGCCAGCAGTTTGGGGGACAGAGTCGAGACCCAGTACTTC
CASSLGDRVETQYF
>TRBJ1-4|-|TRBV7-8|-
TGTGCCAGCAGCTTAGGGGGGGGCAGGACCAATGAAAAACTGTTTTTT
CASSLGGGRTNEKLFF
>TRBJ1-2|-|TRBV6-5|TRBD1
TGTGCCAGCAGCCCGGGACAGTCTAACTATGGCTACACCTTC
CASSPGQSNYGYTF
>TRBJ2-1|-|TRBV7-9|-
TGTGCCAGCAGCTTAGTCCTGAGGACACACTCCTACAATGAGCAGTTCTTC
CASSLVLRTHSYNEQFF